This T cell receptor beta chain was documented in a study of monozygotic twins with inflammatory bowel disease. Study results and caveats: Discrimination among different T cell subtypes was not achievable.

Unfractionated whole blood yielded total RNA, and T cells were not sorted. Germline loops: CDR1 MNHEY, CDR2 SVGEGT. This CDR3 contains 15 residues. The TCR libraries each used total RNA (roughly 4,000 ng per library). For both chains, the TCRalpha and TCRbeta cDNA went through two nested PCRs of approximately 16 and 10 cycles. One entry per CDR3 protein, without DNA, is what TCRdb gives after re-calling the 5' RACE reads. This repertoire includes approximately 45,000 distinct CDR3 sequences. A word on this clonotype: What it binds is unknown.

Sequencing was performed on blood. The V and J genes are TRBV6-2 or TRBV6-3 and TRBJ2-1. This receptor was obtained from a human donor with ulcerative colitis or Crohn's disease, or a healthy co-twin of an affected twin (not recorded which). Here the CDR3 reads CASSYSRGDYNEQFF.